These 22 T cell receptor beta chains came from one sample sequenced in a study of blood T cell repertoires in COVID-19. Method: immunoSEQ multiplex PCR; TCRdb's copy keeps in-frame clones and lacks some. Of about 400,000 clones detected, around nine tenths appear once; the ten largest clones hold approximately 2.9%. Sequenced input: peripheral blood. These receptors came from a human donor in a cohort sampled during active COVID-19.

The V gene is TRBV7-8, the J gene TRBJ2-7, with 10 bases lining up with TRBD2. CDR1 SGHVS and CDR2 FQNEAQ come from the germline V gene. Losses at the gene ends were 5 bases for V and 4 bases for J; bases not matched to a gene: 8. This CDR3 spans 15 amino acids. The CDR3 is CASSTLAGALYEQYF. CDR3 coding DNA: TGTGCCAGCAGCACCCTAGCGGGAGCGCTATACGAGCAGTACTTC.

The V call is TRBV15, the J call TRBJ1-5, with TRBD1 as a possible D gene (5 bases). The V and J ends lost 4 bases and 7 bases respectively, with 26 bases between them. Looked up from germline, CDR1 is LNHNV and CDR2 is YYDKDF (reference sequence). This CDR3 comprises 18 residues. The CDR3: CATSIGEGGDRFRQPQHF. CDR3 coding DNA: TGTGCCACCAGCATTGGAGAGGGAGGGGATCGGTTCCGACAGCCCCAGCATTTT.

The chain is built from TRBV5-4 and TRBJ2-2, with 7 bases matching TRBD2. The V segment lost 4 bases and the J segment 1 base; nucleotides outside the gene matches: 10. Per the germline V gene, CDR1 is SGHNT and CDR2 is YYREEE (reference sequence). The CDR3 extends over 17 amino acids. The CDR3 DNA reads as TGTGCCAGCAGCCCCGCCCCGGGACTACAGAACACCGGGGAGCTGTTTTTT. Its translation is CASSPAPGLQNTGELFF.

The V call is TRBV5-1, the J call TRBJ2-1, with TRBD2 matching 12 bases. CDR3 length equals 15 residues. Germline V gene data show CDR1 as SGHRS and CDR2 as YFSETQ. Trimming at V came to 4 bases and at J to 6 bases, leaving 5 bases not matched to a gene. CDR3 region: CASSDRTSGANEQFF. CDR3 nucleotide sequence: TGCGCCAGCAGCGACAGGACTAGCGGGGCCAATGAGCAGTTCTTC. The whole variable domain, filled in from reference TRBV5-1 and TRBJ2-1, reads KAGVTQTPRYLIKTRGQQVTLSCSPISGHRSVSWYQQTPGQGLQFLFEYFSETQRNKGNFPGRFSGRQFSNSRSEMNVSTLELGDSALYLCASSDRTSGANEQFFGPGTRLTVL.

The chain is built from TRBV4-2 and TRBJ2-1; a possible D gene is TRBD2 (6 bases). The CDR3 consists of 15 residues. Germline V gene data show CDR1 as LGHNA and CDR2 as YNFKEQ. V was shortened by 2 bases and J by 5 bases, with 13 bases between the two germline ends. CDR3 coding DNA: TGTGCCAGCAGCCAATATTCTAGCGTTGACAATGAGCAGTTCTTC. Encoded protein: CASSQYSSVDNEQFF.

The V call is TRBV9, the J call TRBJ2-1, with 10 bases that match TRBD2. There are 17 residues in the CDR3. The ends lost 0 bases at V and 3 bases at J; junction bases unmatched: 6. Germline V gives CDR1 SGDLS, CDR2 YYNGEE. The CDR3 loop reads CASSVDPGLADYNEQFF. The CDR3, as DNA: TGTGCCAGCAGCGTAGATCCCGGACTAGCGGACTACAATGAGCAGTTCTTC. The full variable domain, completed using reference TRBV9 and TRBJ2-1, is DSGVTQTPKHLITATGQRVTLRCSPRSGDLSVYWYQQSLDQGLQFLIQYYNGEERAKGNILERFSAQQFPDLHSELNLSSLELGDSALYFCASSVDPGLADYNEQFFGPGTRLTVL.

The V and J genes are TRBV2 and TRBJ1-1; D may be TRBD1 (5 bases). The V end lost 8 bases, the J end lost 0 bases, and 10 bases lay between the germline ends. The CDR3 totals 13 residues. Looked up from germline, CDR1 is SNHLY and CDR2 is FYNNEI. CDR3 region: CASDWGVNTEAFF. The DNA for the CDR3 is TGTGCCAGCGACTGGGGGGTGAACACTGAAGCTTTCTTT.

The rearrangement uses TRBV27 and TRBJ1-1; 7 nucleotides line up with TRBD1. Losses at the gene ends were 10 bases for V and 3 bases for J; bases not matched to a gene: 8. Germline V gives CDR1 MNHEY, CDR2 SMNVEV (reference sequence). The CDR3 has 13 residues. The CDR3 nucleotides are TGTGCCACCCACAGGGGCCCAGACACTGAAGCTTTCTTT. It translates to CATHRGPDTEAFF.

This rearrangement joins TRBV29-1 to TRBJ1-1, with a tentative D call TRBD1 (5 bases). This CDR3 is 12 amino acids long. V lost 2 bases and J lost 4, with 8 bases in between. From germline, CDR1 is SQVTM and CDR2 ANQGSEA. CDR3 region: CSVERGGTEAFF. CDR3 sequence (DNA): TGCAGCGTTGAACGGGGGGGCACTGAAGCTTTCTTT.

This chain connects TRBV7-2 to TRBJ2-2, with a weak D call TRBD2 (6 bases). This CDR3 spans 14 amino acids. The germline V gene has CDR1 SGHTA and CDR2 FQGNSA. Trimming pared 0 bases from V and 5 bases from J, leaving 7 bases between. The CDR3 sequence is CASSLAGGTGELFF. The CDR3 DNA reads as TGTGCCAGCAGCTTAGCGGGAGGAACCGGGGAGCTGTTTTTT.

The rearrangement uses TRBV29-1 and TRBJ2-3; 7 nucleotides match TRBD1. Germline V gene sequence: CDR1 SQVTM, CDR2 ANQGSEA. Trimming removed 4 bases from V and 6 bases from J; junction bases left unmatched: 4. There are 12 residues in the CDR3. CDR3 nucleotide sequence: TGCAGCGTTGTACAGGGGATTGATACGCAGTATTTT. Protein sequence: CSVVQGIDTQYF.

This chain uses TRBV18 with TRBJ2-1, with 8 nucleotides matching TRBD1. The V and J ends lost 4 bases and 8 bases, in that order; junction bases with no gene match: 7. The CDR3 sequence is 14 residues long. The germline CDR1 and CDR2 sequences are KGHSH and LQKENI. CDR3 nucleotide sequence: TGTGCCAGCTCACTTCAGGGGGCGCATTATGAGCAGTTCTTC. Amino acid sequence: CASSLQGAHYEQFF.

The chain uses TRBV2 and TRBJ1-2; tentative D call: TRBD1 (6 bases). The V end lost 0 bases, the J end lost 5 bases, and 25 bases lay between the germline ends. The CDR3 has 19 amino acids. Germline V lookup: CDR1 SNHLY, CDR2 FYNNEI. CDR3 in amino acids: CASSEALFFLGTINYGYTF. CDR3 DNA sequence: TGTGCCAGCAGTGAAGCGCTTTTCTTCCTCGGGACAATCAATTATGGCTACACCTTC.

The chain is built from TRBV5-4 and TRBJ2-1; possible D gene TRBD2, 7 bases. Germline CDR1 is SGHNT and CDR2 is YYREEE (reference sequence). Deletions cut 0 bases from V and 3 bases from J, with 10 bases between. The CDR3 totals 15 residues. The CDR3 protein is CASSLGGGFYNEQFF. The CDR3 DNA is TGTGCCAGCAGCTTGGGGGGGGGCTTCTACAATGAGCAGTTCTTC.

In this sample, this clone turned up a few times. The CDR3 DNA reads as TGTGCCAGTAGCCTGAGGGAAACTCTTCAGCCCCAGCATTTT. Translated: CASSLRETLQPQHF. The J gene is TRBJ1-5, the V gene TRBV19; D is unclear. Germline loops: CDR1 LNHDA, CDR2 SQIVND (reference sequence). Trimming left V 6 bases short and J 6 bases short, with 15 bases between. The length of the CDR3 is 14 residues.

The chain is built from TRBV11-2 and TRBJ1-1; D gene unclear. V lost 2 bases and J 0 bases, leaving 10 bases between the germline ends. Germline assignment: CDR1 SGHAT and CDR2 FQNNGV. There are 15 residues in the CDR3. The CDR3 loop reads CASSLSGSMNTEAFF. The CDR3 nucleotides are TGTGCCAGCAGCTTAAGCGGCTCGATGAACACTGAAGCTTTCTTT.

The V and J genes are TRBV4-2 and TRBJ1-3; no definite D call. The length of the CDR3 is 15 residues. Germline CDR1 and CDR2: LGHNA and YNFKEQ. V dropped 0 bases and J dropped 0 bases, with 6 bases sitting between them. This CDR3 reads CASSQDPYSGNTIYF. In nucleotides, the CDR3 is TGTGCCAGCAGCCAAGACCCTTACTCTGGAAACACCATATATTTT.

The genes are TRBV2 and TRBJ1-3, with 7 bases lining up with TRBD1. The CDR3 runs to 14 residues. The germline V gene has CDR1 SNHLY and CDR2 FYNNEI. Trimming at V came to 5 bases and at J to 2 bases, leaving 3 bases not matched to a gene. This chain's CDR3 is CASSRQGTGNTIYF. The DNA for the CDR3 is TGTGCCAGCAGTAGACAGGGAACTGGAAACACCATATATTTT.

The rearrangement uses TRBV2 and TRBJ1-2; 8 bases agree with TRBD1. The CDR3 runs 14 residues. Unmatched junction bases numbered 7, after V lost 6 bases and J lost 4 bases. Germline values: CDR1 SNHLY, CDR2 FYNNEI. CDR3 sequence reads: CASRRGQGFYGYTF. The CDR3 DNA sequence: TGTGCCAGCAGGCGAGGACAGGGTTTCTATGGCTACACCTTC.

In this sample, this clone turned up once. Written as DNA, the CDR3 is TGTGCCAGCAGGGGGACTAGCGGACAAGAGACCCAGTACTTC. Protein sequence: CASRGTSGQETQYF. The rearrangement joins TRBV3-1 (or the pseudogene TRBV3-2) to TRBJ2-5; 11 nucleotides match TRBD2. This CDR3 spans 14 amino acids. Germline assignment: CDR1 LGHDT and CDR2 YNNKEL (reference sequence). J gave up 2 bases and V 6 bases, and 2 bases lay outside the gene matches.

The chain combines TRBV9 with TRBJ2-7; 8 bases match TRBD1. Germline-derived CDR1 and CDR2 are SGDLS and YYNGEE. The CDR3 contains 18 residues. The ends lost 0 bases at V and 6 bases at J; junction bases unmatched: 17. This chain's CDR3 is CASSVDLGQGATPGEQYF. CDR3 DNA sequence: TGTGCCAGCAGCGTAGATTTGGGGCAGGGGGCGACCCCCGGCGAGCAGTACTTC. The full variable domain, in which reference TRBV9 and TRBJ2-7 provide the parts outside the CDR3, is DSGVTQTPKHLITATGQRVTLRCSPRSGDLSVYWYQQSLDQGLQFLIQYYNGEERAKGNILERFSAQQFPDLHSELNLSSLELGDSALYFCASSVDLGQGATPGEQYFGPGTRLTVT.

The chain links TRBV19 to TRBJ2-7; the match to TRBD2 covers 7 bases. The germline V gene encodes CDR1 LNHDA and CDR2 SQIVND (reference sequence). Trimming at V came to 3 bases and at J to 1 base, leaving 3 bases not matched to a gene. This CDR3 region has 14 residues. The CDR3 nucleotides are TGTGCCAGTAGTATGCGGGAGTATTCCTACGAGCAGTACTTC. Translating gives CASSMREYSYEQYF.